These 25 T cell receptor beta chains were sequenced from one sample in a study of identical twins. TCRdb reanalysed the 5' RACE reads using MiXCR and keeps one entry per CDR3 protein. The sample carries 250,000 or so distinct CDR3 sequences, about 7% recorded once. The same data also contributed to another study, on yellow fever vaccine responses in identical twins.

The sequencing sample was made of memory (CD45RO+) T cells sorted from blood. The receptors originated from a woman between 18 and 29 years old in good health.

In its sample, this clonotype was seen a few times. The V and J genes are TRBV20-1 and TRBJ2-2, with D maybe TRBD2 (6 bases). From germline, CDR1 is DFQATT and CDR2 SNEGSKA (reference sequence). Trimming removed 6 bases from V and 6 bases from J, with 17 bases in between. CDR3 length: 14 amino acids. This CDR3 is CSAAGIGEAGELFF. The CDR3, as DNA: TGCAGTGCGGCGGGGATTGGAGAGGCCGGGGAGCTGTTTTTT.

Ten or more counts support this clonotype. J is TRBJ2-3 and V is TRBV9; D not certain. V shed 1 base and J shed 6 bases, with 6 bases lying between them. Germline V gene sequence: CDR1 SGDLS, CDR2 YYNGEE. The CDR3 spans 12 residues. CDR3 sequence (DNA): TGTGCCAGCAGCGTAAGTCGGGATACGCAGTATTTT. Its translation is CASSVSRDTQYF.

This chain connects TRBV6-5 to TRBJ1-6; D is unclear. Germline V CDR1 and CDR2: MNHEY, SVGAGI. The CDR3 runs to 14 residues. Trimming took 4 bases from V and 10 from J, leaving 14 bases between them. The CDR3 reads CASSSERPGSPLHF. Here the CDR3 DNA reads TGTGCCAGCAGTTCCGAAAGGCCTGGCTCACCCCTCCACTTT.

There are many counts of this clonotype. The chain carries TRBV10-1 and TRBJ1-5, with D possibly being TRBD1 (5 bases). Trimming removed 6 bases at V and 5 bases at J, with 11 bases between. Germline CDR1 is WNHNN and CDR2 is SYGVQD (reference sequence). The CDR3 runs to 13 residues. The CDR3 region is CASSRQKDQPQHF. In nucleotides, the CDR3 is TGCGCCAGCAGCCGACAGAAGGATCAGCCCCAGCATTTT.

In this sample, this clonotype turned up a few times. The gene calls are TRBV7-6 and TRBJ1-1; D perhaps matches TRBD1 (6 bases). Germline loops: CDR1 SGHVS, CDR2 FNYEAQ. With 5 bases removed from V and 3 bases from J, the gap between germline ends came to 16 bases. This CDR3 is 15 amino acids long. The CDR3 coding sequence is TGTGCCAGCAGCCCCAGGACAGCTCCCGACACTGAAGCTTTCTTT. Protein sequence: CASSPRTAPDTEAFF.

There are a few counts of this clonotype. The rearrangement uses TRBV5-5 and TRBJ1-2; D uncertain. Trimming took off 0 bases at V and 4 bases at J, with 7 bases between the two ends. The CDR3 sequence is 13 residues long. The germline V gene has CDR1 SGHKS and CDR2 YYEKEE (reference sequence). The CDR3 protein is CASSLEGGYGYTF. CDR3 DNA: TGTGCCAGCAGCTTGGAGGGAGGCTATGGCTACACCTTC.

The rearrangement links TRBV7-2 to TRBJ2-5; D unresolved. The CDR3 is 13 amino acids. Trimming removed 1 base at V and 5 bases at J, with 8 bases between. The V gene's germline CDR1 is SGHTA and CDR2 FQGNSA. This chain's CDR3 is CASSLVQGETQYF. CDR3 DNA: TGTGCCAGCAGCTTAGTCCAAGGGGAGACCCAGTACTTC. The variable domain in full, with the rest retrieved from reference TRBV7-2 and TRBJ2-5, is GAGVSQSPSNKVTEKGKDVELRCDPISGHTALYWYRQSLGQGLEFLIYFQGNSAPDKSGLPSDRFSAERTGGSVSTLTIQRTQQEDSAVYLCASSLVQGETQYFGPGTRLLVL.

The CDR3 coding sequence is TGTGCCAGCAGCCACAGGGGAATGTTGAATGAGCAGTTCTTC. Translation gives CASSHRGMLNEQFF. The V call is TRBV14, the J call TRBJ2-1; weak D call: TRBD1 (6 bases). CDR3 length equals 14 residues. CDR1 is SGHDN, CDR2 FVKESK, per germline. V shed 3 bases and J shed 7 bases, with 13 bases lying between them.

This clonotype was seen many times. J is TRBJ2-5 and V is TRBV27, with 11 bases matching TRBD2. The V and J ends lost 4 bases and 5 bases, in that order; junction bases with no gene match: 6. Germline V gene data show CDR1 as MNHEY and CDR2 as SMNVEV (reference sequence). CDR3 length equals 15 residues. CDR3 residues: CASSSSGRPPETQYF. The DNA for the CDR3 is TGTGCCAGCAGTTCTAGCGGGAGGCCCCCGGAGACCCAGTACTTC.

The table lists this clonotype with a few counts. The chain carries TRBV4-1 and TRBJ1-2; 10 bases are a match to TRBD1. V trimming: 1 base; J trimming: 5 bases; junction bases outside the gene matches: 4. This CDR3 region has 15 residues. CDR1 MGHRA and CDR2 YSYEKL come from the germline V gene. The CDR3 DNA follows: TGCGCCAGCAGCCAAGGGACAGGGGGGCGTTATGGCTACACCTTC. This codes for CASSQGTGGRYGYTF.

This clonotype was recorded many times. The gene calls are TRBV3-1 and TRBJ2-5, with no clear D. V gave up 1 base and J gave up 5 bases, with 14 bases separating them. The germline V gene encodes CDR1 LGHDT and CDR2 YNNKEL (reference sequence). The CDR3 loop spans 15 amino acids. The CDR3 region is CASSQAVRVGETQYF. The CDR3 DNA reads TGTGCCAGCAGCCAAGCTGTCCGGGTAGGCGAGACCCAGTACTTC.

This clonotype was seen a handful of times. The chain recombines TRBV20-1 with TRBJ2-1; 8 bases fit TRBD1. With V trimmed by 2 bases and J by 6 bases, 9 bases remained unmatched. This CDR3 region has 15 residues. Per germline, CDR1 DFQATT and CDR2 SNEGSKA (reference sequence). DNA for the CDR3: TGCAGTGCTAGACCAGGGACAGGTTCTATCAATGAGCAGTTCTTC. This sequence encodes CSARPGTGSINEQFF.

This clonotype was recorded many times. V and J are TRBV12-3 or TRBV12-4 and TRBJ2-2; 8 positions match TRBD2. The CDR3 is 17 amino acids. V gave up 1 base and J gave up 5 bases; unmatched junction bases: 9. CDR3 DNA sequence: TGTGCCAGCAGTTTAGTCCTTACGGGGGGGCATACCGGGGAGCTGTTTTTT. It encodes CASSLVLTGGHTGELFF.

In its sample, this clonotype was seen many times. The chain is built from TRBV5-1 and TRBJ2-3; 7 positions match TRBD2. This CDR3 spans 16 amino acids. CDR1 is SGHRS and CDR2 is YFSETQ in the germline V gene. J was trimmed by 1 base and V by 0 bases; bases with no gene match: 5. The CDR3 loop reads CASSLEPGGRTDTQYF. CDR3 sequence (DNA): TGCGCCAGCAGCTTGGAACCGGGGGGACGCACAGATACGCAGTATTTT.

V gene TRBV28 combines with J gene TRBJ2-4; 8 bases line up with TRBD1. Per the germline V gene, CDR1 is MDHEN and CDR2 is SYDVKM. With 5 bases clipped from V and 2 bases from J, the junction kept 8 bases outside the gene matches. The CDR3 sequence is 16 residues long. The CDR3 coding sequence is TGTGCCAGCAGTCCACCGGACAGGGTGACCAAAAACATTCAGTACTTC. This encodes CASSPPDRVTKNIQYF.

This clonotype was counted only a few times. The CDR3 region is CASSQLGGYEQYF. CDR3 bases: TGTGCCAGCAGCCAACTGGGAGGCTACGAGCAGTACTTC. V gene TRBV14 combines with J gene TRBJ2-7, with a weak D call TRBD2 (6 bases). The CDR3 contains 13 residues. Trimming took 2 bases from V and 3 from J, leaving 8 bases between them. Germline values: CDR1 SGHDN, CDR2 FVKESK.

This chain joins TRBV5-6 and TRBJ1-2, with TRBD1 identical over 7 bases. Germline loops: CDR1 SGHDT, CDR2 YYEEEE. CDR3 size: 14 residues. Trimming took 6 bases from V and 1 from J; bases not matched to a gene: 6. The CDR3 here is CASMARGFNYGYTF. The CDR3 DNA reads as TGTGCCAGCATGGCCAGGGGGTTTAACTATGGCTACACCTTC.

The sample holds a few counts of this clonotype. CDR3 in amino acids: CASSITSGSTQQFF. The CDR3 DNA sequence: TGTGCCAGCAGTATTACTAGCGGGAGTACTCAGCAGTTCTTC. The chain has TRBV6-4 and TRBJ2-1; 11 bases map to TRBD2. This CDR3 is 14 amino acids long. Germline lookup yields CDR1 MRHNA and CDR2 SNTAGT. V lost 5 bases, J lost 11 bases, and 8 bases stayed unmatched.

This clonotype was seen at least ten times. The gene calls are TRBV12-3 or TRBV12-4 and TRBJ1-1; D unresolved. CDR3 length: 14 residues. Trimming pared 5 bases from V and 2 bases from J, leaving 12 bases between. This CDR3 is CASSPTWGNTEAFF. The CDR3 DNA reads as TGTGCCAGCAGTCCAACTTGGGGAAACACTGAAGCTTTCTTT.

In its sample, this clonotype was seen many times. The chain has TRBV24-1 and TRBJ2-2; 9 bases agree with TRBD1. The CDR3 has 16 residues. CDR1 KGHDR and CDR2 SFDVKD come from the germline V gene. V lost 5 bases and J lost 3; bases outside the gene matches: 6. The CDR3 region is CATSAPGQGYTGELFF. The CDR3 DNA is TGTGCCACCAGTGCCCCGGGACAGGGTTACACCGGGGAGCTGTTTTTT.

This clonotype came up a few times. The chain joins TRBV5-5 to TRBJ2-2; TRBD1 is a possible D gene (6 bases). The CDR3 totals 13 residues. Germline CDR1 is SGHKS and CDR2 is YYEKEE (reference sequence). V was pared by 3 bases and J by 8 bases, with 11 bases between. In DNA, the CDR3 is TGTGCCAGCAGCTCCCAGGGGTTAGGGGAGCTGTTTTTT. This encodes CASSSQGLGELFF.

This clonotype was observed a handful of times. The CDR3 bases are TGCGCCAGCAGCCAAGGGACGTACAACTCCTACGAGCAGTACGTC. Amino acids: CASSQGTYNSYEQYV. This sequence joins TRBV4-1 and TRBJ2-7; D is unclear. This CDR3 spans 15 amino acids. Germline values: CDR1 MGHRA, CDR2 YSYEKL. V lost 1 base, J lost 0 bases, and 10 bases lay in between.

The chain joins TRBV28 to TRBJ1-1; 8 bases fit TRBD1. The CDR3 contains 16 residues. J was trimmed by 1 base and V by 4 bases; bases with no gene match: 8. Per germline, CDR1 MDHEN and CDR2 SYDVKM. CDR3 protein: CASSSLGQASNTEAFF. For the CDR3, the DNA is TGTGCCAGCAGTTCTTTGGGACAGGCCTCGAACACTGAAGCTTTCTTT.

Only a few counts were recorded for this clonotype. The genes are TRBV28 and TRBJ2-7, with 13 bases identical to TRBD2. V lost 7 bases, J lost 4 bases, and 16 bases stayed unmatched. The germline CDR1 and CDR2 sequences are MDHEN and SYDVKM. CDR3 length: 18 amino acids. The CDR3 DNA reads TGTGCCAGCACCACTGCAAACCCCGGGACTAGCGGGACATACGAGCAGTACTTC. Encoded protein: CASTTANPGTSGTYEQYF.

This clonotype was seen only a few times. V and J are TRBV4-2 and TRBJ2-1, with D hard to call. Trimming removed 0 bases from V and 10 bases from J, with 10 bases in between. CDR1 is LGHNA, CDR2 YNFKEQ, per germline. The CDR3 loop spans 13 amino acids. CDR3 coding DNA: TGTGCCAGCAGCCAAGATCGAAGACGGGAGCAGTTCTTC. This encodes CASSQDRRREQFF.